These T cell receptor beta chains were read from a single sample in a study of blood T cell repertoires in COVID-19. Using immunoSEQ multiplex PCR, the repertoire was profiled, and TCRdb retains in-frame clones only, with some absent. Of approximately 250,000 clones detected, around nine tenths appear once; the ten largest clones hold 2% to 2.5%. Sample: PBMCs or T cells enriched from blood (not recorded which). The source of these receptors is an older woman in a cohort exposed to, infected with or recovered from COVID-19 (not recorded which). The CDR3 runs from the conserved cysteine through the conserved F or W. A D gene is named only where the DNA matches it firmly. The size field is filled for only some rows; it gives once, few, many or a size class.

NA	TRBJ1-1	TRBV18	NA	CASSPPGHPTDTEAFF	TGTGCCAGCTCACCACCGGGACACCCTACGGACACTGAAGCTTTCTTT
NA	TRBJ1-6	TRBV5-6	TRBD1	CASSDRTGRTPLHF	TGTGCCAGCAGCGATCGGACAGGGCGCACACCCCTCCACTTT
NA	TRBJ2-3	TRBV5-1	TRBD1	CASGRDRDTDTQYF	TGCGCCAGCGGGAGGGACAGGGACACAGATACGCAGTATTTT
NA	TRBJ1-2	TRBV24-1	NA	CATSARGSIYGYTF	TGTGCCACCAGTGCCAGGGGATCAATCTATGGCTACACCTTC
NA	TRBJ1-2	TRBV3-1/TRBV3-2	NA	CASSQADSNYGYTF	TGTGCCAGCAGCCAAGCTGACAGTAACTATGGCTACACCTTC
few	TRBJ2-6	TRBV29-1	NA	CSVERETGANVLTF	TGCAGCGTTGAAAGGGAGACTGGGGCCAACGTCCTGACTTTC
NA	TRBJ2-1	TRBV7-3	TRBD2	CASSYSGSYNEQFF	TGTGCCAGCAGCTATAGCGGGTCCTACAATGAGCAGTTCTTC
NA	TRBJ2-3	TRBV29-1	TRBD1	CSVVTGGLDTQYF	TGCAGCGTAGTGACAGGGGGCCTGGATACGCAGTATTTT
NA	TRBJ2-5	TRBV11-2	NA	CASSLDSSQETQYF	TGTGCCAGCAGCTTAGATTCATCCCAAGAGACCCAGTACTTC
NA	TRBJ1-1	TRBV6-5	TRBD1	CASTVRRGPQPEAFF	TGTGCCAGCACCGTAAGGAGGGGGCCCCAGCCTGAAGCTTTCTTT
NA	TRBJ2-3	TRBV10-1	TRBD2	CASSEFRGADTQYF	TGCGCCAGCAGTGAGTTCCGGGGGGCAGATACGCAGTATTTT
NA	TRBJ2-3	TRBV29-1	NA	CSAPPGGTDTQYF	TGCAGCGCGCCGCCAGGTGGCACAGATACGCAGTATTTT
NA	TRBJ1-1	TRBV5-5	TRBD1	CASSPTGTNTEAFF	TGTGCCAGCAGCCCGACAGGGACCAACACTGAAGCTTTCTTT
NA	TRBJ2-1	TRBV27	TRBD2	CASSLFTSVNNEQFF	TGTGCCAGCAGTTTATTTACTAGCGTGAACAATGAGCAGTTCTTC
NA	TRBJ2-1	TRBV19	TRBD2	CASSARGGYNEQFF	TGTGCCAGTAGTGCCCGCGGGGGTTACAATGAGCAGTTCTTC
NA	TRBJ2-1	TRBV1	NA	CTSSQVASGRCTYNEQFF	TGCACCAGCAGCCAAGTGGCTAGCGGGAGGTGCACCTACAATGAGCAGTTCTTC
NA	TRBJ2-7	TRBV24-1	NA	CATSATPGYEQYF	TGTGCCACCAGTGCAACTCCTGGCTACGAGCAGTACTTC
NA	TRBJ1-1	TRBV4-2	TRBD1	CASSQETGGRNTEAFF	TGTGCCAGCAGCCAAGAAACAGGGGGCAGGAACACTGAAGCTTTCTTT
NA	TRBJ2-1	TRBV7-6	TRBD2	CASSSDRGRGQFF	TGTGCCAGCAGCTCCGACCGGGGGAGGGGGCAGTTCTTC
NA	TRBJ2-1	TRBV3-1/TRBV3-2	TRBD1	CASSRDSEQFF	TGTGCCAGCAGCCGGGACAGTGAGCAGTTCTTC
NA	TRBJ1-1	TRBV6-5	NA	CASNRQVASTEAFF	TGTGCCAGCAACAGACAGGTGGCTAGCACTGAAGCTTTCTTT
NA	TRBJ2-3	TRBV9	NA	CASSVWGSDTDTQYF	TGTGCCAGCAGCGTATGGGGTAGCGACACAGATACGCAGTATTTT
NA	TRBJ2-7	TRBV4-2	NA	CASSQDLGSEQYF	TGTGCCAGCAGCCAAGATCTTGGGAGCGAGCAGTACTTC
few	TRBJ1-5	TRBV5-5	TRBD1	CASRRTGGESNQPQHF	TGTGCCAGCAGACGGACAGGGGGCGAAAGCAATCAGCCCCAGCATTTT
NA	TRBJ2-1	TRBV19	TRBD2	CASREREANYNEQFF	TGTGCCAGTAGAGAGCGGGAGGCGAACTACAATGAGCAGTTCTTC
NA	TRBJ1-3	TRBV30	NA	CAWTRTAGNTIYF	TGTGCCTGGACGAGAACGGCTGGAAACACCATATATTTT
NA	TRBJ2-1	TRBV30	NA	CAWTWGDEQFF	TGTGCCTGGACATGGGGGGATGAGCAGTTCTTC
NA	TRBJ2-3	TRBV27	TRBD2	CASRTSGRKTDTQYF	TGTGCCAGCAGAACTAGCGGGAGGAAGACAGATACGCAGTATTTT
NA	TRBJ1-2	TRBV24-1	NA	CATSDLGADGYTF	TGTGCCACCAGTGATTTGGGGGCTGATGGCTACACCTTC
NA	TRBJ2-3	TRBV12-3/TRBV12-4	TRBD1	CAINAGGDTQYF	TGTGCCATTAATGCAGGGGGAGATACGCAGTATTTT
NA	TRBJ2-7	TRBV5-1	NA	CASSPVPLEVLEQYF	TGCGCCAGCAGCCCCGTCCCCCTCGAGGTCCTCGAGCAGTACTTC
NA	TRBJ1-5	TRBV18	NA	CASSPGPNQPQHF	TGTGCCAGCTCACCGGGCCCCAATCAGCCCCAGCATTTT
NA	TRBJ2-2	TRBV27	TRBD2	CASSLDGRVPGELFF	TGTGCCAGCAGTTTGGACGGGAGGGTCCCCGGGGAGCTGTTTTTT
NA	TRBJ2-7	TRBV23-1	NA	CASSQLTRPSSYEQYF	TGCGCCAGCAGTCAACTGACTCGGCCAAGCTCCTACGAGCAGTACTTC
NA	TRBJ2-1	TRBV10-2	TRBD2	CASSWSAGVGNEQFF	TGCGCCAGCAGTTGGTCAGCGGGAGTTGGGAATGAGCAGTTCTTC
NA	TRBJ2-1	TRBV9	TRBD2	CASSGVAGAREQFF	TGTGCCAGCAGCGGGGTGGCGGGAGCCCGTGAGCAGTTCTTC
NA	TRBJ1-5	TRBV28	TRBD1	CASSFGQVYQPQHF	TGTGCCAGCAGCTTCGGACAGGTCTATCAGCCCCAGCATTTT
NA	TRBJ2-1	TRBV18	NA	CASSPLLLTYNEQFF	TGTGCCAGCTCACCACTACTATTGACCTACAATGAGCAGTTCTTC
NA	TRBJ1-6	TRBV27	NA	CASSLKAQGDSPLHF	TGTGCCAGCAGTTTGAAGGCACAGGGCGATTCACCCCTCCACTTT
NA	TRBJ1-3	TRBV11-2	NA	CASSLDRTGNTIYF	TGTGCCAGCAGCTTAGACAGGACAGGAAACACCATATATTTT
NA	TRBJ2-7	TRBV11-2	TRBD2	CASSRLAGQQSSYEQYF	TGTGCCAGCAGCCGACTAGCGGGGCAGCAAAGCTCCTACGAGCAGTACTTC
NA	TRBJ2-7	TRBV19	NA	CASSKNTYEQYF	TGTGCCAGTAGTAAAAACACCTACGAGCAGTACTTC
NA	TRBJ2-5	TRBV24-1	NA	CATSVGAWYQETQYF	TGTGCCACCAGTGTAGGGGCCTGGTACCAAGAGACCCAGTACTTC
once	TRBJ1-5	TRBV6-5	NA	CASSLGGISNQPQHF	TGTGCCAGCAGTTTAGGAGGGATTAGCAATCAGCCCCAGCATTTT
NA	TRBJ2-3	TRBV7-9	TRBD2	CASSRTSGRSTDTQYF	TGTGCCAGCAGCCGGACTAGCGGGAGAAGTACAGATACGCAGTATTTT
NA	TRBJ1-5	TRBV11-2	TRBD1	CASSQDRGPYQPQHF	TGTGCCAGCAGCCAGGACAGGGGGCCCTATCAGCCCCAGCATTTT
NA	TRBJ1-5	TRBV19	TRBD1	CASSTDRGNQPQHF	TGTGCCAGTAGTACCGACAGGGGCAATCAGCCCCAGCATTTT
NA	TRBJ2-7	TRBV19	TRBD1	CASSIGDSTYEQYF	TGTGCCAGTAGTATAGGGGACAGTACCTACGAGCAGTACTTC
NA	TRBJ2-1	TRBV18	TRBD2	CASSPPGLASLSYNEQFF	TGTGCCAGCTCACCACCCGGACTAGCGTCCCTCTCCTACAATGAGCAGTTCTTC
NA	TRBJ1-5	TRBV27	NA	CASSLKREGLGQPQHF	TGTGCCAGCAGTTTAAAGCGGGAGGGCTTAGGGCAGCCCCAGCATTTT
NA	TRBJ2-3	TRBV9	TRBD2	CASSVVAGEIDTQYF	TGTGCCAGCAGCGTAGTAGCGGGAGAAATAGATACGCAGTATTTT
NA	TRBJ1-5	TRBV24-1	TRBD1	CATSDRDQPQHF	TGTGCCACCAGCGACAGGGATCAGCCCCAGCATTTT
NA	TRBJ2-5	TRBV28	TRBD2	CASRLAGAMETQYF	TGTGCCAGCAGGTTAGCGGGAGCTATGGAGACCCAGTACTTC
NA	TRBJ2-1	TRBV6-1	NA	CASSETGIVGNEQFF	TGTGCCAGCAGTGAAACAGGGATCGTGGGCAATGAGCAGTTCTTC
NA	TRBJ2-7	TRBV7-3	TRBD2	CASSLTGSAGGYSEQYF	TGTGCCAGCAGCTTAACAGGGTCGGCGGGAGGGTATAGCGAGCAGTACTTC
NA	TRBJ1-5	TRBV24-1	NA	CATSQAGRGNQPQHF	TGTGCCACCAGTCAGGCAGGGAGGGGCAATCAGCCCCAGCATTTT
NA	TRBJ2-5	TRBV28	NA	CASSLGSGVGETQYF	TGTGCCAGCAGTTTAGGTTCGGGGGTAGGGGAGACCCAGTACTTC
NA	TRBJ2-1	TRBV19	TRBD2	CASSIAGGALNNEQFF	TGTGCCAGTAGTATAGCGGGAGGCGCCTTGAACAATGAGCAGTTCTTC
NA	TRBJ2-1	TRBV18	TRBD2	CASSPFKTSGSYNEQFF	TGTGCCAGCTCACCATTTAAGACTAGCGGGTCATACAATGAGCAGTTCTTC
NA	TRBJ1-2	TRBV7-8	NA	CASSLPLPTPGHNYGYTF	TGTGCCAGCAGCTTACCCCTCCCTACCCCAGGCCATAACTATGGCTACACCTTC